The sequence of this T cell receptor (beta chain) was determined in a study of blood T cell repertoires in COVID-19. Generated by immunoSEQ multiplex PCR, the TCRdb table keeps only in-frame clones and is missing some. Here the sample spans about 160,000 clones, around 80% being singletons. This clone was detected once. Donors were grouped by their self-reported clinical history. The material sequenced was PBMCs or T cells enriched from blood (not recorded which). This receptor was identified in a man in his fifties who had recovered from COVID-19.

The CDR3: CSVDRGANEQFF. The CDR3, as DNA: TGCAGCGTTGACAGGGGGGCCAATGAGCAGTTCTTC. The genes are TRBV29-1 and TRBJ2-1; tentative D call: TRBD1 (7 bases). The germline gives CDR1 SQVTM, CDR2 ANQGSEA. V lost 3 bases and J lost 6, with 9 bases in between. This CDR3 is 12 amino acids long.